The 27 T cell receptor beta chains below come from one sample, sequenced in a study of blood T cells in healthy people across ages (dated by TCRdb to the mid-2010s). Library construction relied on 5' RACE. Sequencing used an Illumina HiSeq 2500. A second PCR of roughly 7 to 12 cycles was run with a J-beta primer mix and a sample-barcoded 5' primer. TCRdb passed the public sequencing reads through fastp at Q25 and MiXCR, retaining productive beta sequences. CDR3 protein duplicates are merged, each entry listing the most common genes and DNA. The sample table contains approximately 800,000 distinct CDR3 sequences; only one count was recorded for approximately 53% of them. The top ten hold approximately 40% of the sample. The sample comprised blood. These receptors were taken from a man older than 75 in good health.

This clonotype showed up just a few times. The rearrangement links TRBV6-5 to TRBJ2-7; perhaps TRBD2 as D (5 bases). The CDR3 sequence is 14 residues long. Between the trimmed V and J ends, which lost 10 bases and 6 bases, there was a span of 22 bases. Germline lookup yields CDR1 MNHEY and CDR2 SVGAGI. The CDR3: CATKKQRGGSEQYF. The CDR3 coding sequence is TGTGCCACCAAAAAACAGCGCGGCGGGTCCGAGCAGTACTTC.

This clonotype was seen a few times. The chain employs TRBV20-1 and TRBJ1-2; 7 positions agree with TRBD1. V lost 0 bases and J lost 5; bases outside the gene matches: 6. The CDR3 spans 14 residues. CDR1 is DFQATT and CDR2 is SNEGSKA in the germline V gene (reference sequence). This chain's CDR3 is CSARDQTGLYGYTF. CDR3 sequence (DNA): TGCAGTGCTAGAGATCAGACAGGGCTTTATGGCTACACCTTC.

In this sample, this clonotype turned up a few times. The chain joins TRBV12-3 or TRBV12-4 to TRBJ2-1; D gene ambiguous. The CDR3 extends over 12 amino acids. V was shortened by 8 bases and J by 0 bases, with 5 bases between the two germline ends. CDR3 in DNA: TGTGCCAGCCGGAGCTCCTACAATGAGCAGTTCTTC. Amino acid sequence: CASRSSYNEQFF.

This clonotype was counted between two and nine times. The rearrangement joins TRBV19 to TRBJ2-7, with D possibly matching TRBD1 (6 bases). Trimming stripped 8 bases from V and 2 bases from J, with 13 bases between. Germline V gene lookup returns CDR1 LNHDA and CDR2 SQIVND (reference sequence). The CDR3 contains 13 residues. CDR3 in DNA: TGTGCCAGTTCCCGGGACACAGCCTACGAGCAGTACTTC. Protein: CASSRDTAYEQYF.

This clonotype was seen only once. V gene TRBV5-1 combines with J gene TRBJ1-5; weak D call: TRBD1 (5 bases). CDR3 size: 15 residues. Germline-derived CDR1 and CDR2 are SGHRS and YFSETQ. The V and J ends lost 0 bases and 5 bases respectively, with 12 bases between them. The CDR3, as DNA: TGCGCCAGCAGCTTGGTCGGGGGGTTAGATCAGCCCCAGCATTTT. It codes for CASSLVGGLDQPQHF.

The J gene is TRBJ1-4, the V gene TRBV4-1; 10 bases are a match to TRBD1. The CDR3 covers 16 residues. Germline CDR1 reads MGHRA; CDR2 reads YSYEKL. V shed 1 base, J shed 14 bases, and the junction held 13 bases outside the gene matches. The CDR3 nucleotides are TGCGCCAGCAGCCAAGTGGGAAGGGACAGGGGACCGAGGCTGTTTTTT. Translation: CASSQVGRDRGPRLFF.

V usage is TRBV20-1 and J usage is TRBJ2-6; D is perhaps TRBD2 (6 bases). The CDR3 runs to 16 residues. Looked up from germline, CDR1 is DFQATT and CDR2 is SNEGSKA (reference sequence). Trimming took 3 bases from V and 6 from J, leaving 18 bases between them. For the CDR3, the DNA is TGCAGTGCTAGGGACTACCGGGATCGGAAGGCCAACGTCCTGACTTTC. Translated, it gives CSARDYRDRKANVLTF.

The chain couples TRBV7-2 to TRBJ2-1; no reliable D call. Germline V lookup: CDR1 SGHTA, CDR2 FQGNSA. Trimming removed 6 bases from V and 6 bases from J, with 15 bases in between. This CDR3 has 14 residues. CDR3 coding DNA: TGTGCCAGCAGGTTTTCAGGTTTAGCCAATGAGCAGTTCTTC. Translated, it gives CASRFSGLANEQFF. Complete variable domain (other parts from reference TRBV7-2 and TRBJ2-1): GAGVSQSPSNKVTEKGKDVELRCDPISGHTALYWYRQSLGQGLEFLIYFQGNSAPDKSGLPSDRFSAERTGGSVSTLTIQRTQQEDSAVYLCASRFSGLANEQFFGPGTRLTVL.

This clonotype was observed a handful of times. The genes are TRBV6-1 and TRBJ2-1, with 11 bases identical to TRBD2. The CDR3 is made up of 14 amino acids. After removal of 6 bases from V and 7 bases from J, the junction contained 5 bases not matched to a gene. CDR1 and CDR2 from the germline V gene are MNHNS and SASEGT. This CDR3 reads CASRLAGVRNEQFF. The CDR3 nucleotides read TGTGCCAGCAGACTAGCGGGAGTTAGGAATGAGCAGTTCTTC.

This clonotype was counted many times. V usage is TRBV25-1 and J usage is TRBJ2-1; a possible D gene is TRBD1 (5 bases). Germline V gives CDR1 MGHDK, CDR2 SYGVNS. Trimming took off 4 bases at V and 4 bases at J, with 14 bases between the two ends. CDR3 length: 15 amino acids. The CDR3 nucleotides read TGTGCCAGCAGTGTAGTAGAAGGGGCGTACAATGAGCAGTTCTTC. It encodes CASSVVEGAYNEQFF.

This clonotype was recorded a few times. J is TRBJ2-3 and V is TRBV9; no clear D. CDR3 length equals 13 residues. Trimming cost V 0 bases and J 4 bases, with 6 bases left between them. CDR1 and CDR2 (germline): SGDLS, YYNGEE. CDR3 sequence: CASSVARADTQYF. CDR3 DNA: TGTGCCAGCAGCGTAGCTAGGGCAGATACGCAGTATTTT.

This clonotype was observed a handful of times. J is TRBJ2-4 and V is TRBV29-1; 12 bases fit TRBD2. The CDR3 totals 17 residues. V lost 0 bases to trimming and J lost 7 bases; unmatched junction nucleotides: 10. Germline V CDR1 and CDR2: SQVTM, ANQGSEA. The CDR3 region is CSVEDPPLAGGLNIQYF. In DNA form, the CDR3 reads TGCAGCGTTGAAGATCCCCCCCTAGCGGGAGGGCTGAACATTCAGTACTTC.

V and J are TRBV27 and TRBJ2-5; D unresolved. The J call may be mistaken, given a closer DNA end match to TRBJ2-7. The CDR3 runs to 13 residues. Germline values: CDR1 MNHEY, CDR2 SMNVEV (reference sequence). The CDR3 DNA reads TGTGCCAGTGCCCGGTACACCACCTACGAGCAGTACTTC. It is translated as CASARYTTYEQYF.

This rearrangement joins TRBV20-1 to TRBJ2-7, with unresolved D. CDR3 length equals 15 residues. From germline, CDR1 is DFQATT and CDR2 SNEGSKA (reference sequence). The V gene lost 0 bases and the J gene lost 5 bases, with 17 bases spanning the gap. The CDR3 here is CSARDPMGFADEQYF. CDR3 DNA: TGCAGTGCTAGAGACCCTATGGGGTTCGCCGACGAGCAGTACTTC.

The CDR3 loop reads CASTGSEGYTF. CDR3 nucleotides: TGTGCCAGCACGGGGAGCGAGGGCTACACCTTC. This chain uses TRBV9 with TRBJ1-2; D remains unclear. The CDR3 covers 11 residues. The V and J ends lost 6 bases and 8 bases respectively, with 11 bases between them. Per germline, CDR1 SGDLS and CDR2 YYNGEE.

The CDR3 DNA is TGTGCCAGCAGTTTCGAGCGGGAGAAGGGGTATTTT. This translates into CASSFEREKGYF. V and J are TRBV6-2 or TRBV6-3 and TRBJ2-3, with 8 nucleotides matching TRBD2. The V and J ends lost 4 bases and 14 bases, in that order; junction bases with no gene match: 8. Germline CDR1 is MNHEY and CDR2 is SVGEGT. The CDR3 loop spans 12 amino acids.

The V and J genes are TRBV5-1 and TRBJ1-1; TRBD1 is a possible D gene (5 bases). The CDR3 covers 13 residues. Trimming shortened V by 4 bases and J by 5 bases, and 12 bases separated the two germline ends. Germline CDR1 is SGHRS and CDR2 is YFSETQ. The CDR3 sequence: CASSGGGRTEAFF. The CDR3 DNA follows: TGCGCCAGCAGCGGCGGGGGTAGGACTGAAGCTTTCTTT.

The chain is built from TRBV20-1 and TRBJ2-3; D is possibly TRBD1 or TRBD2 (6 bases each). With 5 bases removed from V and 2 bases from J, the gap between germline ends came to 17 bases. The length of the CDR3 is 15 residues. The germline gives CDR1 DFQATT, CDR2 SNEGSKA (reference sequence). CDR3 in amino acids: CSAPNRGLTTDTQYF. In nucleotides, the CDR3 is TGCAGTGCTCCCAACCGGGGGCTGACCACAGATACGCAGTATTTT.

The chain carries TRBV5-1 and TRBJ2-5; TRBD1 agrees at 8 bases. CDR1 and CDR2 (germline): SGHRS, YFSETQ. The CDR3 runs to 14 residues. J lost 5 bases, V lost 4 bases, and 7 bases had no gene match. CDR3 coding DNA: TGCGCCAGCAGCAGACCAGGGGGCGCGGAGACCCAGTACTTC. Encoded protein: CASSRPGGAETQYF.

The chain links TRBV7-6 to TRBJ1-1; no firm D call. Germline lookup yields CDR1 SGHVS and CDR2 FNYEAQ. The CDR3 has 16 residues. Trimming took 1 base from V and 0 from J, leaving 12 bases between them. The CDR3 nucleotides read TGTGCCAGCAGCTTAGTCCCCCGCCAAATGAACACTGAAGCTTTCTTT. Translation: CASSLVPRQMNTEAFF.

The chain carries TRBV3-1 and TRBJ2-6, with no clear D. The CDR3 loop spans 13 amino acids. Trimming took off 4 bases at V and 8 bases at J, with 9 bases between the two ends. The V gene's germline CDR1 is LGHDT and CDR2 YNNKEL (reference sequence). CDR3 sequence reads: CASSPQGTNVLTF. CDR3 nucleotide sequence: TGTGCCAGCAGCCCCCAAGGGACCAACGTCCTGACTTTC.

The genes are TRBV5-1 and TRBJ2-4, with 8 bases aligning to TRBD2. TRBJ2-7 matches the DNA end more closely, so the J call is doubtful. The CDR3 has 14 amino acids. CDR1 and CDR2 (germline): SGHRS, YFSETQ. DNA for the CDR3: TGCGCCAGCAGCGGCGGGGGGTCGGGGAACGAGCAGTACTTC. Residues: CASSGGGSGNEQYF.

J is TRBJ2-3 and V is TRBV20-1; 8 bases line up with TRBD2. Germline V CDR1 and CDR2: DFQATT, SNEGSKA (reference sequence). This CDR3 has 15 residues. Trimming at V came to 5 bases and at J to 4 bases, leaving 11 bases not matched to a gene. The DNA for the CDR3 is TGCAGTGCTCCAGGTAGCGGGATAGGTTCAGATACGCAGTATTTT. Protein sequence: CSAPGSGIGSDTQYF.

This chain connects TRBV3-1 to TRBJ2-2, with 8 positions matching TRBD1. There are 15 residues in the CDR3. Unmatched junction bases numbered 6, after V lost 4 bases and J lost 5 bases. CDR1 is LGHDT and CDR2 is YNNKEL in the germline V gene (reference sequence). The CDR3 reads CASSPGQGDTGELFF. The CDR3 bases are TGTGCCAGCAGCCCCGGACAGGGCGATACCGGGGAGCTGTTTTTT.

This clonotype was detected only a few times. This chain connects TRBV29-1 to TRBJ1-1; D unclear. V shed 3 bases and J shed 5 bases, with 10 bases lying between them. The V gene's germline CDR1 is SQVTM and CDR2 ANQGSEA. The CDR3 runs to 12 residues. CDR3 sequence reads: CSVESPRTEAFF. CDR3 in DNA: TGCAGCGTTGAGAGCCCCCGGACTGAAGCTTTCTTT.

The CDR3 here is CASGTTDSPSGRSYEQYF. The CDR3 nucleotides read TGTGCCAGCGGAACTACGGACAGCCCTAGCGGGAGGTCCTACGAGCAGTACTTC. V and J are TRBV7-9 and TRBJ2-7, with 11 nucleotides matching TRBD2. Trimming cost V 8 bases and J 1 base; bases outside gene matches: 16. Germline V gives CDR1 SEHNR, CDR2 FQNEAQ (reference sequence). This CDR3 comprises 18 residues. The full variable domain, rest sourced from reference TRBV7-9 and TRBJ2-7, is DTGVSQNPRHKITKRGQNVTFRCDPISEHNRLYWYRQTLGQGPEFLTYFQNEAQLEKSRLLSDRFSAERPKGSFSTLEIQRTEQGDSAMYLCASGTTDSPSGRSYEQYFGPGTRLTVT.

J is TRBJ1-4 and V is TRBV5-1; 7 nucleotides align to TRBD1. CDR3 length: 14 amino acids. Per germline, CDR1 SGHRS and CDR2 YFSETQ. V shed 4 bases, J shed 3 bases, and the junction held 3 bases outside the gene matches. CDR3 sequence (DNA): TGCGCCAGCAGCATCGGGACAGCTAATGAAAAACTGTTTTTT. Amino acid sequence: CASSIGTANEKLFF. Drawing the rest from reference TRBV5-1 and TRBJ1-4, the complete variable domain is KAGVTQTPRYLIKTRGQQVTLSCSPISGHRSVSWYQQTPGQGLQFLFEYFSETQRNKGNFPGRFSGRQFSNSRSEMNVSTLELGDSALYLCASSIGTANEKLFFGSGTQLSVL.